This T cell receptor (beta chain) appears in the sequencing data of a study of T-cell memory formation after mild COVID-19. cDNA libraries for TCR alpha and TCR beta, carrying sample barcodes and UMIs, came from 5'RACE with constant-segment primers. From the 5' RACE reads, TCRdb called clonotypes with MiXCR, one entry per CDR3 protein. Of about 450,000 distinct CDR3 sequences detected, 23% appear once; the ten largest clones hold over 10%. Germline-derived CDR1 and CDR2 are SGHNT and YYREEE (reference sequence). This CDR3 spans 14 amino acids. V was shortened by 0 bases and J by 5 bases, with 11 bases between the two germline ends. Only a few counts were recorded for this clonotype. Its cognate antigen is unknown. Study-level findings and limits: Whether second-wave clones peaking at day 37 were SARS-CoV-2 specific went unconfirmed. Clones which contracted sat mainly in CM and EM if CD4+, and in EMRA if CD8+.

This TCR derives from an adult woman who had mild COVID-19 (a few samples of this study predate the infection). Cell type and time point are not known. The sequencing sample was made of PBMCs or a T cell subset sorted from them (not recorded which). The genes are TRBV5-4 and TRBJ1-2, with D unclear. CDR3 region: CASSLDLGSYGYTF. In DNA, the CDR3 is TGTGCCAGCAGCTTGGATTTGGGCAGTTATGGCTACACCTTC.